This TCR beta chain comes out of a study of T cell responses to AZD1222 COVID-19 vaccine (dated by TCRdb to about 2021). In the study overall: AZD1222 recipients with second doses at about 4 weeks or about 12 weeks were pooled, because spike-specific TCR depth and breadth did not differ between schedules. Trial participants were enrolled into age subgroups of 18-55, 56-69 and 70-plus years, which contained 148, 28 and 57 TCR-sequenced participants, respectively. TCR sequencing covered 233 trial participants: nearly 210 given two doses of AZD1222 and some 25 given two doses of MenACWY control vaccine.

Broader findings and caveats from the paper: Conclusions about previously exposed vaccinees are limited, since just a handful of AZD1222 recipients were seropositive for SARS-CoV-2 at baseline. After two AZD1222 doses, spike-specific TCR breadth and depth were significantly higher than at day 0 and than in MenACWY recipients. No day 14 peak-response samples were available, so repertoires were characterized only after the peak T cell response. In the small 56-69-year group, the increase in depth fell short of significance, most likely because of low power. The vaccine-associated CD4 TCRs covered the entire spike protein, and the dominant responses fell in regions 160-218 and 743-854. Participants were mostly white British and included more females than males, and it was suggested by the authors that clonal diversity may have been underestimated. Nearly half of unique spike-specific TCRs reportedly recognized epitopes outside regions mutated in the B.1.351 and B.1.1.7 variants.

The CDR3 regions of human TCRbeta chains were analyzed by immunosequencing. Processing in the source paper ran as follows. Repertoire TCRs were matched against a reference library of SARS-CoV-2-specific TCRs generated with the MIRA antigen-specificity platform. Breadth was defined as the fraction of unique TCRs that were SARS-CoV-2-associated. Depth was defined as the fraction of total T cells that were SARS-CoV-2-associated. Using the MIRA data, every spike-specific TCR was mapped to the spike region that the TCR reacted to and assigned to either a CD4 or a CD8 class. Log10-transformed breadth and depth values were compared by one-way ANOVA with Sidak's multiple comparisons tests. In its TCRdb copy, this immuneACCESS table keeps in-frame sequences only and misses some clones. Where compared with another copy, unresolved V genes explain less than half of these, and the others have no known cause. That table furnishes V, J and clone size, whereas the DNA furnished D and trimming. This sample is represented by 99,000 or so clones; over 70% of them were singletons. In total, the top ten clones hold 7% to 10% of the sample.

About this clone itself: Its antigen remains undetermined. No much larger clonotype is one base removed from it; base qualities were not supplied.

Explained via the paper, the time point label denotes: baseline before first vaccination. The vaccinee samples were drawn from two UK trials, COV001 and COV002, one of which was a single-blind randomized controlled phase 2/3 trial testing AZD1222 (ChAdOx1 nCoV-19) in healthy adults. For TCRbeta chain sequencing, PBMC samples from trial participants were taken at day 0 and at day 28 after the second dose. Deletion took 5 bases off V and 1 base off J, with a span of 14 bases between the germline ends. Via the germline V gene (reference sequence), CDR1 is LNHDA and CDR2 SQIVND. Inclusive of the bounding cysteine and phenylalanine, the CDR3 is 16 residues long. Of all the DNA, just the CDR3 is kept, 48 bases in frame from base 1.

Here the sequenced sample was peripheral blood, taken on day 0 of AZD1222 vaccination. This sequence was found in an adult in good health. The rearranged segments are TRBV19 and TRBJ2-2; the D region is possibly TRBD1 or TRBD2, each matching across 5 bases. In nucleotides, the sequence is TGTGCCAGTAGTGTGTCCGGGACGGTGAACACCGGGGAGCTGTTTTTT. Its translation reads: CASSVSGTVNTGELFF. With the portions outside the CDR3 filled from the reference TRBV19 and TRBJ2-2 genes, the complete variable region becomes DGGITQSPKYLFRKEGQNVTLSCEQNLNHDAMYWYRQDPGQGLRLIYYSQIVNDFQKGDIAEGYSVSREKKESFPLTVTSAQKNPTAFYLCASSVSGTVNTGELFFGEGSRLTVL.